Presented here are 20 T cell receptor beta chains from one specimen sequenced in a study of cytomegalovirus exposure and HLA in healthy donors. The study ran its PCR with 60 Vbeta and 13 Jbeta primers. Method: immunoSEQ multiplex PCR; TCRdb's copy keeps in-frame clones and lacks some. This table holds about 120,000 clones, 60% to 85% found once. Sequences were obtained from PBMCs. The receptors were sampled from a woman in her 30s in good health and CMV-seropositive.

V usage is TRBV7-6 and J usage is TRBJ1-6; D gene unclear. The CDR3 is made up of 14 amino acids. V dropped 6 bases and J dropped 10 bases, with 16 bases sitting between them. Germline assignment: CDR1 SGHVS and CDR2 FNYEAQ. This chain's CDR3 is CASSSDGYGSPLHF. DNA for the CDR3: TGTGCCAGCAGTTCTGACGGGTATGGATCACCCCTCCACTTT.

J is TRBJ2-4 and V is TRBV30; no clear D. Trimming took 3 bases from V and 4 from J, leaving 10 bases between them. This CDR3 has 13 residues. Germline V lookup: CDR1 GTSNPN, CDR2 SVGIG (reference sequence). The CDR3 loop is CAWRANGKNIQYF. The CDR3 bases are TGTGCCTGGAGAGCGAACGGTAAAAACATTCAGTACTTC.

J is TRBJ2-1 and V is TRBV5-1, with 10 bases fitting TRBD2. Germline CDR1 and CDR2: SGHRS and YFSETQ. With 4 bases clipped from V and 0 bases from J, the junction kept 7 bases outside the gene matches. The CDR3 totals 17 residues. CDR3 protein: CASSPQLAGVSYNEQFF. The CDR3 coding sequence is TGCGCCAGCAGCCCCCAGCTAGCGGGGGTCTCCTACAATGAGCAGTTCTTC.

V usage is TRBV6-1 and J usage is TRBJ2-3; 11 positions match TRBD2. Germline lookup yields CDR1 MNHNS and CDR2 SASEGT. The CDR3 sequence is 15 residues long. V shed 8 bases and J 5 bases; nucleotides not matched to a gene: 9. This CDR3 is CASRRLAGRKDTQYF. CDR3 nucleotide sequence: TGTGCCAGCCGAAGACTAGCGGGGCGGAAAGATACGCAGTATTTT.

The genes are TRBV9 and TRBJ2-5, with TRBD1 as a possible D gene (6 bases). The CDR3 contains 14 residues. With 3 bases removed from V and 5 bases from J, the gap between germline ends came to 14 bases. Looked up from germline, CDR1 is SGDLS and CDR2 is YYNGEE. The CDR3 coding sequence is TGTGCCAGCAGCGGCGTTGACAGGAGGGAGACCCAGTACTTC. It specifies CASSGVDRRETQYF.

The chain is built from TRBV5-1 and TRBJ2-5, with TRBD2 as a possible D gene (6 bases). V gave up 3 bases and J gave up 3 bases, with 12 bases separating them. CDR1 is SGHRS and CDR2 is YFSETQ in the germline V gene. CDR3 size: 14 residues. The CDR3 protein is CASSSRRGKETQYF. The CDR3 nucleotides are TGCGCCAGCAGCTCCCGCCGGGGGAAAGAGACCCAGTACTTC.

CDR3 DNA sequence: TGTGCCAGCAGGCCGGCCCAGGGGTACGAGCAGTACTTC. It translates to CASRPAQGYEQYF. The rearrangement uses TRBV13 and TRBJ2-7; possible D gene TRBD1, 6 bases. V lost 6 bases and J lost 4, with 13 bases in between. CDR3 size: 13 residues. CDR1 is PRHDT, CDR2 FYEKMQ, per germline (reference sequence).

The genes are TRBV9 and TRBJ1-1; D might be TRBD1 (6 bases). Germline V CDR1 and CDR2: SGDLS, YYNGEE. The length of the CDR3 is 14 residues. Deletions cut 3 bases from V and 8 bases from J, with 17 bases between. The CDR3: CASSAPTPGAEAFF. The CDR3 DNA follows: TGTGCCAGCAGCGCCCCCACCCCAGGGGCCGAAGCTTTCTTT.

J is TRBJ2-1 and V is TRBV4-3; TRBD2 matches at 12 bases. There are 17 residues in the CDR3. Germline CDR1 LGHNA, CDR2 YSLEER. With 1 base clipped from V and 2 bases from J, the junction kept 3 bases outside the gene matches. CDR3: CASSQASGGAPYNEQFF. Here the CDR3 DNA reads TGCGCCAGCAGCCAAGCTAGCGGGGGGGCCCCCTACAATGAGCAGTTCTTC.

In DNA form, the CDR3 reads TGTGCCAGCACACAGATAGGGTTCGCGCAGGGTGAAAAACTGTTTTTT. Translating gives CASTQIGFAQGEKLFF. This rearrangement joins TRBV6-9 to TRBJ1-4; tentative D call: TRBD1 (5 bases). This CDR3 contains 16 residues. Trimming stripped 7 bases from V and 7 bases from J, with 22 bases between. Germline CDR1 is MNHGY and CDR2 is SVAAGI.

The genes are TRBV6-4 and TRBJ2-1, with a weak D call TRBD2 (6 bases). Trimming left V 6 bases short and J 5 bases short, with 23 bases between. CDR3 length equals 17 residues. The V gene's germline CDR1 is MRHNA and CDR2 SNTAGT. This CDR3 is CASSRDSGTGGNNEQFF. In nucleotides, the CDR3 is TGTGCCAGCAGCCGGGACTCCGGGACTGGCGGTAACAATGAGCAGTTCTTC.

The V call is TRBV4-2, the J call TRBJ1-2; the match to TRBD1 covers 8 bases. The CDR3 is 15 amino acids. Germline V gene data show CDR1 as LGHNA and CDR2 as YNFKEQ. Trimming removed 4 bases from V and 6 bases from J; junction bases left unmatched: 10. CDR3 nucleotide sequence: TGTGCCAGCAGCCGTGGGCAGGGGGCTCGGGATGGCTACACCTTC. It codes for CASSRGQGARDGYTF.

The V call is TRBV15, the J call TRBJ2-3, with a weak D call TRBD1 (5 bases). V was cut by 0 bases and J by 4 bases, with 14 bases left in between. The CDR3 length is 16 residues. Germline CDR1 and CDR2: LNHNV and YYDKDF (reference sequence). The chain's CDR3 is CATSRDRTPRADTQYF. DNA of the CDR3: TGTGCCACCAGCAGAGATCGGACCCCCAGGGCAGATACGCAGTATTTT.

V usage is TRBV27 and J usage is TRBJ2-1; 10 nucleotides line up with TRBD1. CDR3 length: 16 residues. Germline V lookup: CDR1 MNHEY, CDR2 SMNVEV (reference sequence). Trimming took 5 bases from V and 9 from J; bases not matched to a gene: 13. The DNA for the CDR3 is TGTGCCAGCAGTCATAGGACAGGGGGTTTGGTGGGTGAGCAGTTCTTC. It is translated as CASSHRTGGLVGEQFF.

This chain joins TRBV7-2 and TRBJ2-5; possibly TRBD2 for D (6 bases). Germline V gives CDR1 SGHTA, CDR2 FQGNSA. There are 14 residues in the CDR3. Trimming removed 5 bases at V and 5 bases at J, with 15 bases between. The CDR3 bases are TGTGCCAGCAGCCTCGTTGGAGGGGTGGAGACCCAGTACTTC. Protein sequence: CASSLVGGVETQYF. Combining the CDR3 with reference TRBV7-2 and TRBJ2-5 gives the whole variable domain GAGVSQSPSNKVTEKGKDVELRCDPISGHTALYWYRQSLGQGLEFLIYFQGNSAPDKSGLPSDRFSAERTGGSVSTLTIQRTQQEDSAVYLCASSLVGGVETQYFGPGTRLLVL.

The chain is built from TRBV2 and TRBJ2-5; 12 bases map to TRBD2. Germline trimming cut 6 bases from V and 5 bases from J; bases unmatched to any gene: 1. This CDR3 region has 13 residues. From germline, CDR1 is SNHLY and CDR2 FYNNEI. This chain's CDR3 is CASSGTSGETQYF. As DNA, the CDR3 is TGTGCCAGCAGCGGGACTAGCGGGGAGACCCAGTACTTC.

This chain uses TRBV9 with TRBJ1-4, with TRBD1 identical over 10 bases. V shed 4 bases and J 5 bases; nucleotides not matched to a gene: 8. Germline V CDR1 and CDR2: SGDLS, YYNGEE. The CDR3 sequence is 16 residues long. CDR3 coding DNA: TGTGCCAGCAGCTTCCGGGACAGGGGCTTCAATGAAAAACTGTTTTTT. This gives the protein CASSFRDRGFNEKLFF.

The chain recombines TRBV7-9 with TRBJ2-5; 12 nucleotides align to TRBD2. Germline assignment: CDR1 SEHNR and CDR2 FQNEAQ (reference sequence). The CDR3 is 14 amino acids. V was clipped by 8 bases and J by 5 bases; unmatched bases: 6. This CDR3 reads CASPPGTSGETQYF. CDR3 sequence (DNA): TGTGCCAGCCCCCCAGGGACTAGCGGGGAGACCCAGTACTTC.

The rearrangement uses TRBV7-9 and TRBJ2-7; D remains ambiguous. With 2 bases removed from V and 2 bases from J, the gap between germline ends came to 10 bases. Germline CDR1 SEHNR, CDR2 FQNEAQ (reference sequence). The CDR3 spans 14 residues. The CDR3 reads CASSLPGETYEQYF. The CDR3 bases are TGTGCCAGCAGCTTACCGGGTGAGACCTACGAGCAGTACTTC.

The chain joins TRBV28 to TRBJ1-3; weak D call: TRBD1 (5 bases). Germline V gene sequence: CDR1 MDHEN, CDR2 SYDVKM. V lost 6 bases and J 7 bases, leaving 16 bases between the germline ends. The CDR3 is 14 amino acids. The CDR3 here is CASRPVGPGNTIYF. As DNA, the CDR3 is TGTGCCAGCAGACCTGTCGGACCAGGGAACACCATATATTTT.